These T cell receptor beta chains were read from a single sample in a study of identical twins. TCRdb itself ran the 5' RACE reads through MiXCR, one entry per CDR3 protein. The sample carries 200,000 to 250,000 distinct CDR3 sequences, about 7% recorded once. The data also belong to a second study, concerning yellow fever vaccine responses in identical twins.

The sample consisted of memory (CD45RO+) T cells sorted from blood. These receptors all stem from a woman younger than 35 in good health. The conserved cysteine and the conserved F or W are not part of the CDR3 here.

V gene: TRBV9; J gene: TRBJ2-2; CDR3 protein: ASSQRQGPNTGELF
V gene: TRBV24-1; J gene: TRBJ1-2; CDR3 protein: ATSDPGTGSGGYT
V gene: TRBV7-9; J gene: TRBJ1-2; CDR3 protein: ASSMTLGYT
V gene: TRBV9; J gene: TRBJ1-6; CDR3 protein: ASSVQGSDNSPLH
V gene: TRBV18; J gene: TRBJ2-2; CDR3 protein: ASSRRTRDVTGELF
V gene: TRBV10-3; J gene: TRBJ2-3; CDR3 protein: AISAGGTGDTQY
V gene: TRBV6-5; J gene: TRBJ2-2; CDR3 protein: ASSYSTGGQGELF
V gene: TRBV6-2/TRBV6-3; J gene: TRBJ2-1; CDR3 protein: ASSQAGGNNEQF
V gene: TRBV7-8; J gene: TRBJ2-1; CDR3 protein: ASSHRTSPNEQF
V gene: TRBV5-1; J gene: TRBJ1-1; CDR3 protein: ASSLQGGKGAEAF
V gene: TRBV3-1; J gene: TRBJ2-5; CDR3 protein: ASSQGSFQETQY
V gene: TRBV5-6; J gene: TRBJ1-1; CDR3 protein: ASSLERIEAF
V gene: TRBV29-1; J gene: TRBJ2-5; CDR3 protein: SVEVQTSRETQY
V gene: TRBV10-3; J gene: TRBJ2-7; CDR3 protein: AISESNGGSEQY
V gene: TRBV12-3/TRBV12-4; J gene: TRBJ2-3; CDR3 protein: ASSSGTGYTDTQY
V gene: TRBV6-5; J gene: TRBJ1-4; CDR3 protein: ASSYPTGQNEKLF
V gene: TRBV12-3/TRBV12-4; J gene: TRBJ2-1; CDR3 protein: ASSLRTSGGQIYNEQF
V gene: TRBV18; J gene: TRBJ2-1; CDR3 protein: ASSPWRAGEFGNEQF
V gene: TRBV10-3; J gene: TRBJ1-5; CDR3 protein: AIKKGLSDEPQH
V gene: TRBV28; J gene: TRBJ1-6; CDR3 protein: ASSMDRVNSPLH
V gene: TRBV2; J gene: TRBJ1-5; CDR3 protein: ASRTGDQPQH
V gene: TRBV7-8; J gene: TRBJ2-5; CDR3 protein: ASSLDRNQETQY
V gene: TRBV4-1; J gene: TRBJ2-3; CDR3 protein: ASSQEGGLTHTDTQY